The rows below give T cell receptor beta chains drawn from one sample of a study of cytomegalovirus exposure and HLA in healthy donors. TCRdb's copy holds only in-frame clones and misses some; the assay was immunoSEQ multiplex PCR. The sample holds roughly 150,000 clones, 85% to 90% seen once. Input material: PBMCs. Receptors originate from a woman aged 18-29 years in good health and CMV-seropositive. Both conserved end residues are part of each CDR3. The D gene is left open where the match is weak. The size of a clone is reported for some rows only, either as once, few or many, or as a class for expanded clones.

CDR3nt | CDR3aa | v_gene | d_gene | abundance | j_gene
TGTGCCAGTAGTATAGGGTCAACCAGCTACGAGCAGTACTTC | CASSIGSTSYEQYF | TRBV19 | . | . | TRBJ2-7
TGTGCCAGCAGCTACAGTGCGGGGTATGAAAAACTGTTTTTT | CASSYSAGYEKLFF | TRBV7-9 | . | . | TRBJ1-4
TGTGCCAGCAGCTTAGCACAGGACACTGAAGCTTTCTTT | CASSLAQDTEAFF | TRBV7-9 | . | few | TRBJ1-1
TGTGCCAGCAGCCCCGGTCCAGGGAGGGGGAGGTACTTC | CASSPGPGRGRYF | TRBV11-3 | . | . | TRBJ2-4
TGTGCCAGTACTGTCAGGGATACGTACAATGAGCAGTTCTTC | CASTVRDTYNEQFF | TRBV19 | . | . | TRBJ2-1
TGCGCCAGCAGCGGCTGGGACAGGGGCCCAACCACAGATACGCAGTATTTT | CASSGWDRGPTTDTQYF | TRBV5-1 | TRBD1 | . | TRBJ2-3
TGTGCCTGGAGTGTCGTCGGGAGGGCCAGGGAGCAGTACTTC | CAWSVVGRAREQYF | TRBV30 | TRBD2 | . | TRBJ2-7
TGTGCCATCAGTCAGGCAGAGGGAAACTCGGGCTACACCTTC | CAISQAEGNSGYTF | TRBV10-3 | . | . | TRBJ1-2
TGTGCCAGCAGCTTAGTGCAGTCCCCCACCAATGAGCAGTTCTTC | CASSLVQSPTNEQFF | TRBV11-2 | . | . | TRBJ2-1
TGTGCCTGGAGTGCAGGCGGGAGGGAAACAGATACGCAGTATTTT | CAWSAGGRETDTQYF | TRBV30 | TRBD2 | once | TRBJ2-3
TGCGCCAGCAGCCCCCGAACTAGCTACGAGCAGTTCTTC | CASSPRTSYEQFF | TRBV4-3 | . | . | TRBJ2-1
TGTGCCAGCAGCCGTACTAGCGGGAGGACCGAGCAGTTCTTC | CASSRTSGRTEQFF | TRBV6-5 | TRBD2 | . | TRBJ2-1
TGTGCCAGCAGCTTGGGAAACAGGGGTTCGGGAGATACGCAGTATTTT | CASSLGNRGSGDTQYF | TRBV5-8 | TRBD1 | . | TRBJ2-3
TGTGCCAGCAGCCAATCGGCGCAGGCTTTTAACACCGGGGAGCTGTTTTTT | CASSQSAQAFNTGELFF | TRBV16 | . | once | TRBJ2-2
TGTGCCTGGACGCTAATCGATACGCAGTATTTT | CAWTLIDTQYF | TRBV30 | . | . | TRBJ2-3
TGTGCCAGCAGCCGGAACAGGGGAGACGAGCAGTACTTC | CASSRNRGDEQYF | TRBV6-5 | TRBD1 | . | TRBJ2-7
TGTGCCAGCAGTTTTTCCGGGACTAGATTAGAGTATGAGCAGTTCTTC | CASSFSGTRLEYEQFF | TRBV12-1 | . | . | TRBJ2-1
TGTGCCAGCAGTGGGGCGTGGGGACAGGGCGCATACGAGCAGTACTTC | CASSGAWGQGAYEQYF | TRBV6-1 | TRBD1 | . | TRBJ2-7
TGTGCCAGCAGTGAACAAACTGCAACTAATGAAAAACTGTTTTTT | CASSEQTATNEKLFF | TRBV2 | . | once | TRBJ1-4
TGCGCCAGCAGCTTAGAGCGGGGGGAGCAGTTCTTC | CASSLERGEQFF | TRBV5-1 | TRBD2 | . | TRBJ2-1
TGTGCCAGCAGCGTCCTCGGGGGGGGTCGCGCTGAAGCTTTCTTT | CASSVLGGGRAEAFF | TRBV5-4 | . | . | TRBJ1-1
TGTGCCAGCAGTTCACGGACTAGCGGCTACAATGAGCAGTTCTTC | CASSSRTSGYNEQFF | TRBV6-5 | TRBD2 | . | TRBJ2-1
TGTGCCAGCAGTTTGGGAGACTACGAGCAGTACTTC | CASSLGDYEQYF | TRBV28 | . | once | TRBJ2-7
TGTGCCAGCAGCCATCCGGGACAGGGGAAGAATGAGCAGTTCTTC | CASSHPGQGKNEQFF | TRBV5-4 | TRBD1 | once | TRBJ2-1
TGTGCCTGGACAAACTATGTAGGGGGGGTGCGGGAGACCCAGTACTTC | CAWTNYVGGVRETQYF | TRBV30 | . | . | TRBJ2-5
TGTGCCAGCAGATCGACAGGGCCACCTAATGAAAAACTGTTTTTT | CASRSTGPPNEKLFF | TRBV6-5 | TRBD1 | . | TRBJ1-4
TGTGCCAGCAGCTTGACGGGGGTCAGGAACACTGAAGCTTTCTTT | CASSLTGVRNTEAFF | TRBV7-2 | . | . | TRBJ1-1
TGTGCCTGGAGACACACGGACAGGGTGCACTATGGCTACACCTTC | CAWRHTDRVHYGYTF | TRBV30 | TRBD1 | . | TRBJ1-2
TGTGCCAGCAGTCCGGGACTAGCGGTGAACTACGAGCAGTACTTC | CASSPGLAVNYEQYF | TRBV6-4 | TRBD2 | . | TRBJ2-7
TGCGCCAGCAGTGCCTCCGGGACTAGCGGCGAGCAGTACTTC | CASSASGTSGEQYF | TRBV10-2 | TRBD2 | . | TRBJ2-7
TGTGCCAGCAGCCCGCGGGAGGCGTCGACCTATGGCTACACCTTC | CASSPREASTYGYTF | TRBV7-2 | . | . | TRBJ1-2
TGCAGCGTTGTTGGACTAGCGGGAAAGACAGATACGCAGTATTTT | CSVVGLAGKTDTQYF | TRBV29-1 | TRBD2 | . | TRBJ2-3
TGTGCCAGCAGCTTGTATGCGGGAGGGCCTGGCACAGATACGCAGTATTTT | CASSLYAGGPGTDTQYF | TRBV5-6 | TRBD2 | . | TRBJ2-3
TGTGCCAGCAGCTCGACCGGGACAGGGGTCCACGAGCAGTACTTC | CASSSTGTGVHEQYF | TRBV7-9 | TRBD1 | few | TRBJ2-7
TGCGCCAGCAGTGAGACTGGCAATCAGCCCCAGCATTTT | CASSETGNQPQHF | TRBV10-1 | . | . | TRBJ1-5
TGCAGTCCCTCTGTGAACACTGAAGCTTTCTTT | CSPSVNTEAFF | TRBV20-1 | . | few | TRBJ1-1
TGTGCCAGCAGTTTAGGCGGCCCTGGAAACACCATATATTTT | CASSLGGPGNTIYF | TRBV28 | . | . | TRBJ1-3